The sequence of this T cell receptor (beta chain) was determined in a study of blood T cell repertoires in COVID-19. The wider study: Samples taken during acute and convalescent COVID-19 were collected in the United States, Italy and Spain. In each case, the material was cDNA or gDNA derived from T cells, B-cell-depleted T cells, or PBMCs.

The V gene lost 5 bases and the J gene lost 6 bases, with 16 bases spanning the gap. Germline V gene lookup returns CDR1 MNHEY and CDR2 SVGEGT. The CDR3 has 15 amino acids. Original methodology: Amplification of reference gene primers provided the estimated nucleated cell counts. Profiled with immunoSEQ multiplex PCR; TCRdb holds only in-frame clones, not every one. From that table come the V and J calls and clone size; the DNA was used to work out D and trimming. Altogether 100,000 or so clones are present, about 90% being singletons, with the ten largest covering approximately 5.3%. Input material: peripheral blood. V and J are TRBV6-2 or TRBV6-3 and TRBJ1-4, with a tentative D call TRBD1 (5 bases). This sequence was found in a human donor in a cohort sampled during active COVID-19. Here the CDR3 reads CASSLTFGGDEKLFF. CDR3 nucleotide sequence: TGTGCCAGCAGTCTCACTTTCGGGGGAGATGAAAAACTGTTTTTT.